This TCR beta chain was retrieved from a study of CXCR3-negative and CXCR3-positive naive CD8 T cells (dated by TCRdb to about 2019). Background for the entire study: In total, approximately 140 million TRB reads were obtained, or roughly 1.5 +/- 0.3 million reads per library. The diversity and physicochemical repertoire analyses included 11 donors pooled from two independent experiments. TRBV-TRBJ cluster analysis included naive subsets from a handful of donors and memory cells from 3 donors.

Concerning this clonotype itself: This receptor's antigen is unknown.

The germline V gene yields SGHRS for CDR1 and YFSETQ for CDR2. Counted from cysteine to phenylalanine, this CDR3 has 17 amino acids. Nucleotide data are not available. For every CD8+ T cell subset, under 350,000 cells were flow-sorted straight into RLT lysis buffer, and each subset was sorted in triplicate. To exclude memory contaminants, naive CD8+ T cells were stringently defined as CD45RO-CCR7+CD27+CD95-. Standard density gradient centrifugation was used to isolate peripheral blood mononuclear cells from buffy coats. Naive CXCR3-negative and CXCR3-positive CD8+ T cells were flow-sorted on a FACSAria III. Total RNA was extracted from sorted cells using an RNeasy Mini Kit. Sequencing instrument: NextSeq 550. The Human TCR Profiling Kit (MiLaboratory) was used to prepare UMI-labeled 5' RACE TRB cDNA libraries. The full amount of extracted RNA was used for cDNA synthesis, and the full amount of resulting cDNA was used for PCR amplification. Libraries were prepared in parallel with an identical number of PCR cycles. On the authors' methods: MIGEC and MiXCR extracted about 53,000 +/- 10,000 unique UMI-labeled TRB cDNA molecules per library, requiring at least two reads per UMI. On average, roughly 40,000 +/- 10,000 functional in-frame TRB CDR3 nucleotide clonotypes lacking stop codons were found per library. After downsampling to 5000 UMI-labeled TRB molecules per sample, diversity metrics, including normalized Shannon-Wiener and Chao1, were computed in VDJtools. Clonotype-size-weighted physicochemical properties of the central five CDR3 residues (interaction energy, strength, volume and Kidera factor 4) were computed in VDJtools. The reads were reprocessed in TCRdb, with one entry per CDR3 protein sequence and no accompanying DNA. These V and J calls are TCRdb output, not the study's own analysis. This sample's table contains tens of thousands of distinct CDR3 sequences. Roughly 0.73% of the sample is taken by the ten largest.

Broad study findings and their caveats: Repertoire diversity was comparably high in both naive subsets but much lower in memory CD8+ T cells. TRBV-TRBJ usage was similar between naive CXCR3-negative and CXCR3-positive cells from the same donor, while memory cells showed distinct patterns. Surface CD5, linked to self-reactivity in mice, was comparable between naive subsets; TCR interaction strength was therefore also inferred from TRB CDR3 physicochemical properties. CXCR3 expression partially decreased after cryopreservation, so most assays used freshly isolated PBMCs. TRB CDR3s from CXCR3-positive naive cells showed higher hydrophobicity (lower Kidera factor 4), lower energy, and higher strength and volume indices than CXCR3-negative naive cells.

The sequence was obtained from a human donor in good health. Some clones in this sample may be carry-over from other donors' samples. The chain is made from TRBV5-1 and TRBJ2-3; there is no DNA to check the TCRdb D call of TRBD2. The specimen was naive CXCR3+ CD8+ T cells from blood. The cell subset or site label here, explained by the study, means: CD45RO-CCR7+CD27+CD95- naive CD8+ T cells expressing CXCR3 (TNR3+). This receptor carries the CDR3 CASSLLPPGGSQDTQYF.